This is a list of T cell receptor beta chains from one sample in a study of T cells in Graves' hyperthyroidism and ophthalmopathy. From the multiplex PCR reads, TCRdb called clonotypes with MiXCR, one entry per CDR3 protein. The profile covers a few hundred thousand distinct CDR3 sequences, with roughly 13% appearing a single time and 5.8% taken by the ten largest. The sequenced sample was blood. The source is a woman younger than 45 with Graves' hyperthyroidism that later progressed to Graves' ophthalmopathy. Each CDR3 is given with its conserved first and last residue. D genes are given only for firm matches. Clone sizes are given selectively: once, few, many, or a class where the clone is expanded.

J: TRBJ1-5
size: many
D: .
length: 14
V: TRBV12-3/TRBV12-4
DNA: TGTGCCAGCAGTTTAGTTCAGCCCGATCAGCCCCAGCATTTT
CDR3: CASSLVQPDQPQHF

J: TRBJ1-1
size: many
D: TRBD1
length: 13
V: TRBV11-1
DNA: TGTGCCAGCAGAGTCACAGGGGCCACTGAAGCTTTCTTT
CDR3: CASRVTGATEAFF

J: TRBJ1-1
size: many
D: TRBD1
length: 15
V: TRBV28
DNA: TGTGCCAGCAGTTTACCGGGACAGGGGCGCACTGAAGCTTTCTTT
CDR3: CASSLPGQGRTEAFF

J: TRBJ2-7
size: few
D: .
length: 14
V: TRBV6-1
DNA: TGTGCCAGCAGTCCTGACTCCGCAGCCTACGAGCAGTACTTC
CDR3: CASSPDSAAYEQYF

J: TRBJ2-3
size: few
D: .
length: 14
V: TRBV12-3/TRBV12-4
DNA: TGTGCCAGCAGTTTATACGGGGGCACAGATACGCAGTATTTT
CDR3: CASSLYGGTDTQYF

J: TRBJ2-3
size: .
D: TRBD2
length: 17
V: TRBV6-5
DNA: TGTGCCAGCAGTTACTCGTCGGCTAGCGGGAGTCGAGATACGCAGTATTTT
CDR3: CASSYSSASGSRDTQYF

J: TRBJ2-6
size: many
D: TRBD1
length: 15
V: TRBV5-1
DNA: TGCGCCAGCAGGTTGGACAGGGCTGGGGCCAACGTCCTGACTTTC
CDR3: CASRLDRAGANVLTF

J: TRBJ2-3
size: many
D: .
length: 12
V: TRBV7-9
DNA: TGTGCCAGCAGTTCGCGGGTAGATACGCAGTATTTT
CDR3: CASSSRVDTQYF

J: TRBJ2-1
size: .
D: TRBD2
length: 15
V: TRBV6-1
DNA: TGTGCCAGCACGATCAGCGGGGGGCTTTACAATGAGCAGTTCTTC
CDR3: CASTISGGLYNEQFF

J: TRBJ1-1
size: many
D: .
length: 15
V: TRBV20-1
DNA: TGCAGTGCAGTGCTCAACAGTGCGGAGAACACTGAAGCTTTCTTT
CDR3: CSAVLNSAENTEAFF

J: TRBJ1-5
size: many
D: TRBD1
length: 16
V: TRBV6-2/TRBV6-3
DNA: TGTGCCAGCAGTTACGCGGGGACAGGTGGCAATCAGCCCCAGCATTTT
CDR3: CASSYAGTGGNQPQHF

J: TRBJ1-1
size: .
D: .
length: 17
V: TRBV4-2
DNA: TGTGCCAGCAGCCAAACCGGGACGCCGGAACGGGGCACTGAAGCTTTCTTT
CDR3: CASSQTGTPERGTEAFF

J: TRBJ2-1
size: few
D: TRBD2
length: 16
V: TRBV7-3
DNA: TGTGCCAGCAGTCGCACTAGCGGAGTAGGGACCGATGAGCAGTTCTTC
CDR3: CASSRTSGVGTDEQFF

J: TRBJ1-1
size: many
D: .
length: 14
V: TRBV7-9
DNA: TGTGCCAGCAGCTCCGAAAGCGGTATCACTGAAGCTTTCTTT
CDR3: CASSSESGITEAFF

J: TRBJ2-1
size: .
D: TRBD2
length: 15
V: TRBV19
DNA: TGTGCCAGTAGTCACGCGGGAGGCGGGTACAATGAGCAGTTCTTC
CDR3: CASSHAGGGYNEQFF

J: TRBJ2-7
size: many
D: TRBD1
length: 14
V: TRBV27
DNA: TGTGCCAGCAGTTTATCGCGACAGGGTTACGAGCAGTACTTC
CDR3: CASSLSRQGYEQYF

J: TRBJ2-2
size: many
D: TRBD2
length: 17
V: TRBV6-1
DNA: TGTGCCAGCAGTGAAGCGGGACTAGCGCAGAACACCGGGGAGCTGTTTTTT
CDR3: CASSEAGLAQNTGELFF

J: TRBJ1-5
size: many
D: .
length: 15
V: TRBV19
DNA: TGTGCCAGTAGTAAGGACCCACATAGCAATCAGCCCCAGCATTTT
CDR3: CASSKDPHSNQPQHF

J: TRBJ2-7
size: .
D: .
length: 11
V: TRBV6-1
DNA: TGTGCCAGCACAGGCGGGGACGATCAGTACTTC
CDR3: CASTGGDDQYF

J: TRBJ2-3
size: few
D: .
length: 15
V: TRBV6-2/TRBV6-3
DNA: TGTGCCAGCAGTAGGGACCAAGGCCTCACAGATACGCAGTATTTT
CDR3: CASSRDQGLTDTQYF

J: TRBJ1-5
size: many
D: .
length: 16
V: TRBV5-1
DNA: TGCGCCAGCAGCTTGGGAGGTAGCCACGCGGGCCAGCCCCAGCATTTT
CDR3: CASSLGGSHAGQPQHF

J: TRBJ2-2
size: many
D: TRBD2
length: 16
V: TRBV29-1
DNA: TGCAGCGTTGGAGGACTAGCGGGAGGGCCCACCGGGGAGCTGTTTTTT
CDR3: CSVGGLAGGPTGELFF

J: TRBJ1-5
size: many
D: .
length: 13
V: TRBV10-3
DNA: TGTGCCATCTCTTCGGACGGAAAATCAGCCCAGCATTTT
CDR3: CAISSDGKSAQHF

J: TRBJ2-4
size: many
D: .
length: 14
V: TRBV11-2
DNA: TGTGCCAGCAGCTGGGCGGGACAGAAAAACATTCAGTACTTC
CDR3: CASSWAGQKNIQYF

J: TRBJ2-5
size: .
D: TRBD2
length: 17
V: TRBV20-1
DNA: TGCAGTGCTAGAGCCCTGGGACTAGCGGGAGTCCAAGAGACCCAGTACTTC
CDR3: CSARALGLAGVQETQYF

J: TRBJ1-2
size: many
D: .
length: 11
V: TRBV29-1
DNA: TGCAGCGTTGGTGAGGGCGGCGGCTACACCTTC
CDR3: CSVGEGGGYTF

J: TRBJ2-3
size: .
D: TRBD2
length: 14
V: TRBV7-2
DNA: TGTGCCAGCAGCTTGTTAGGGGAGGGAGATACGCAGTATTTT
CDR3: CASSLLGEGDTQYF

J: TRBJ2-5
size: many
D: TRBD2
length: 16
V: TRBV11-2
DNA: TGTGCCAGCAGCACCCGACTAGCGGGAGTTATGGAGACCCAGTACTTC
CDR3: CASSTRLAGVMETQYF